This T cell receptor beta chain stems from a study of blood T cell repertoires in COVID-19. The CDR3 spans 12 residues. V lost 2 bases, J lost 6 bases, and 4 bases lay in between. CDR1 is MRHNA, CDR2 SNTAGT, per germline. Measured with immunoSEQ multiplex PCR; TCRdb has only the in-frame clones, and not every one. The sample shows 30,000 to 40,000 clones, roughly nine tenths of them seen only once. The TCR sequence derives from a human donor in a cohort sampled during active COVID-19. The sequenced sample consisted of peripheral blood. This chain uses TRBV6-4 with TRBJ1-4; no reliable D call. CDR3 loop: CASSDGHEKLFF. The CDR3 DNA reads as TGTGCCAGCAGTGACGGCCATGAAAAACTGTTTTTT.